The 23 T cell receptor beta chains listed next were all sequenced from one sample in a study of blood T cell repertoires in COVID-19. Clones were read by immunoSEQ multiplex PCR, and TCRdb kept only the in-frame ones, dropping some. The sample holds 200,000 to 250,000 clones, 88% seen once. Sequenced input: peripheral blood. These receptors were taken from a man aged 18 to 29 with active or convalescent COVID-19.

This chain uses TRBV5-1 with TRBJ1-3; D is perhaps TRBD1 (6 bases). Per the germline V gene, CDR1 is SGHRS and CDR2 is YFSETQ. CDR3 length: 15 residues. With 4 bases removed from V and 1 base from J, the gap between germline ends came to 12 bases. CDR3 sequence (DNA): TGCGCCAGCAGCACGGACAGTAGGTCTGGAAACACCATATATTTT. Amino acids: CASSTDSRSGNTIYF. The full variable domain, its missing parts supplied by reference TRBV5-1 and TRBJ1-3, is KAGVTQTPRYLIKTRGQQVTLSCSPISGHRSVSWYQQTPGQGLQFLFEYFSETQRNKGNFPGRFSGRQFSNSRSEMNVSTLELGDSALYLCASSTDSRSGNTIYFGEGSWLTVV.

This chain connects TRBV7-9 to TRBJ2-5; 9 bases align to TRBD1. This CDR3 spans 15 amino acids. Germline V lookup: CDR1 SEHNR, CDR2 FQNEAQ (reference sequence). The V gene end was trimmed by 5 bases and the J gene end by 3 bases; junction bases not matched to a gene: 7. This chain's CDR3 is CASSIDRGGEETQYF. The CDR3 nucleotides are TGTGCCAGCAGCATTGACAGGGGGGGCGAAGAGACCCAGTACTTC. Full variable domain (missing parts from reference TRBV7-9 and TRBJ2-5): DTGVSQNPRHKITKRGQNVTFRCDPISEHNRLYWYRQTLGQGPEFLTYFQNEAQLEKSRLLSDRFSAERPKGSFSTLEIQRTEQGDSAMYLCASSIDRGGEETQYFGPGTRLLVL.

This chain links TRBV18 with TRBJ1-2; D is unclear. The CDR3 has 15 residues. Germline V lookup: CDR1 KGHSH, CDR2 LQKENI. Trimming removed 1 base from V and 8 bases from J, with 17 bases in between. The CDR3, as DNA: TGTGCCAGCTCACCACTGACGTTACGGGAGGGAGGCTACACCTTC. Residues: CASSPLTLREGGYTF. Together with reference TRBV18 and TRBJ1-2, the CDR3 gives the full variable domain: NAGVMQNPRHLVRRRGQEARLRCSPMKGHSHVYWYRQLPEEGLKFMVYLQKENIIDESGMPKERFSAEFPKEGPSILRIQQVVRGDSAAYFCASSPLTLREGGYTFGSGTRLTVV.

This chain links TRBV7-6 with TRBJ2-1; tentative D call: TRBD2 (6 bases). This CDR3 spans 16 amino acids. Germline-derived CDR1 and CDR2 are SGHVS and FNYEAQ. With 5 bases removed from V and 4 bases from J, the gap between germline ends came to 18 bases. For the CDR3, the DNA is TGTGCCAGCAGCCCTACCCGGCTAGCGAGATACAATGAGCAGTTCTTC. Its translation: CASSPTRLARYNEQFF.

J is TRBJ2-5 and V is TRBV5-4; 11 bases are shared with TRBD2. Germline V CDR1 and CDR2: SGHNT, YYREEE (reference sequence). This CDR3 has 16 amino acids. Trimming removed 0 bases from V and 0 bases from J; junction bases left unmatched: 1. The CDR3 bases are TGTGCCAGCAGCTTGGGACTAGCGGGAAACCAAGAGACCCAGTACTTC. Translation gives CASSLGLAGNQETQYF.

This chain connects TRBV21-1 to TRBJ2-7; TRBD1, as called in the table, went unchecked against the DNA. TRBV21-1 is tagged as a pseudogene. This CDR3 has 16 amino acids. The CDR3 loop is CASSVHRGQGSYEQYF. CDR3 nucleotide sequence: TGTGCCAGCAGCGTGCACAGGGGGCAGGGCTCCTACGAGCAGTACTTC.

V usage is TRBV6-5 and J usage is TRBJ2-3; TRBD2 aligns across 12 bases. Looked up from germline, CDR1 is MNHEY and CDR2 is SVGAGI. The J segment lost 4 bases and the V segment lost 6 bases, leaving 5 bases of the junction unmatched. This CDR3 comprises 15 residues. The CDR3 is CASSPGLAGPDTQYF. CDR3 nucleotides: TGTGCCAGCAGCCCAGGACTAGCGGGACCAGATACGCAGTATTTT.

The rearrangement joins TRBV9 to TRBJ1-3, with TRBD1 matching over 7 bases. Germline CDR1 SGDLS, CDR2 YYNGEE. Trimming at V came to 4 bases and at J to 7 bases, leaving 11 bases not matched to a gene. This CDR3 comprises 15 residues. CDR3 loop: CASSSQGTDRNTIYF. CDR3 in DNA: TGTGCCAGCAGCTCTCAGGGGACAGATCGCAACACCATATATTTT.

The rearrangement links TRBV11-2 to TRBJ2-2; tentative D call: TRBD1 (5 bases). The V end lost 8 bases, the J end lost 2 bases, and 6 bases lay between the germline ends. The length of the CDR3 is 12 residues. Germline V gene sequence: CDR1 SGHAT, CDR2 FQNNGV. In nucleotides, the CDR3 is TGTGCCAGCCAGGGTAACACCGGGGAGCTGTTTTTT. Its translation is CASQGNTGELFF.

CDR3 region: CASSVGVSQGRDTQYF. The DNA of the CDR3 is TGTGCCAGCAGTGTAGGGGTAAGCCAGGGCCGCGATACGCAGTATTTT. The chain is built from TRBV6-1 and TRBJ2-3, with D possibly matching TRBD1 (5 bases). This CDR3 spans 16 amino acids. V was trimmed by 4 bases and J by 6 bases, leaving 20 bases between them. Germline CDR1 and CDR2: MNHNS and SASEGT.

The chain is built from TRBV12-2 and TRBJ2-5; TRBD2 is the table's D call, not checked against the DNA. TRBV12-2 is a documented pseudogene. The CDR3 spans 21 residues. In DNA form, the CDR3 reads TGTGCAAGTCGCTTAGCTCTAACCGGGACTAGCGGGAGTGGGGCCCAAGAGACCCAGTACTTC. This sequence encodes CASRLALTGTSGSGAQETQYF.

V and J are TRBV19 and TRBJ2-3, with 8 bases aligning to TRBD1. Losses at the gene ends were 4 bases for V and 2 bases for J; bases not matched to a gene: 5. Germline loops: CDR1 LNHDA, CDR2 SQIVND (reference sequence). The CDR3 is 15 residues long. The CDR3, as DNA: TGTGCCAGTAGTAGGGCAGGGGGCCCCACAGATACGCAGTATTTT. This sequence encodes CASSRAGGPTDTQYF. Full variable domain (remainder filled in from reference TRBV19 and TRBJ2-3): DGGITQSPKYLFRKEGQNVTLSCEQNLNHDAMYWYRQDPGQGLRLIYYSQIVNDFQKGDIAEGYSVSREKKESFPLTVTSAQKNPTAFYLCASSRAGGPTDTQYFGPGTRLTVL.

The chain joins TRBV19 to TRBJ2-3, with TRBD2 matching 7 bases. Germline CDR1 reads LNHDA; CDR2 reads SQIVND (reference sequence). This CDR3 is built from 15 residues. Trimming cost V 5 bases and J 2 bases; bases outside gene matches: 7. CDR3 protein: CASSLISGFTDTQYF. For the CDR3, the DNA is TGTGCCAGTAGTCTTATTAGCGGGTTCACAGATACGCAGTATTTT.

The CDR3 sequence is CASSSAQGAGEKLFF. CDR3 DNA sequence: TGTGCCAGCAGCTCAGCTCAGGGGGCAGGAGAAAAACTGTTTTTT. This chain links TRBV7-6 with TRBJ1-4; 8 bases line up with TRBD1. The V gene's germline CDR1 is SGHVS and CDR2 FNYEAQ. Trimming removed 4 bases from V and 8 bases from J; junction bases left unmatched: 9. This CDR3 comprises 15 residues.

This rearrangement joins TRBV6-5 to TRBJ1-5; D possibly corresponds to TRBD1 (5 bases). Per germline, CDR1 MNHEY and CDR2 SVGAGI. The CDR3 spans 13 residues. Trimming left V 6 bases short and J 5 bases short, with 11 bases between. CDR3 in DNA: TGTGCCAGCAGAGACAGTTGGGATCAGCCCCAGCATTTT. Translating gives CASRDSWDQPQHF.

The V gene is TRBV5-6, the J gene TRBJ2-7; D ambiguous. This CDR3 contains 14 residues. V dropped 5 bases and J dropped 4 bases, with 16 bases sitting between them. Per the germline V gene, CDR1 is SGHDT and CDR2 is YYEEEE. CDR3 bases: TGTGCCAGCAGTAACCGGGTCAACTGGTACGAGCAGTACTTC. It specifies CASSNRVNWYEQYF.

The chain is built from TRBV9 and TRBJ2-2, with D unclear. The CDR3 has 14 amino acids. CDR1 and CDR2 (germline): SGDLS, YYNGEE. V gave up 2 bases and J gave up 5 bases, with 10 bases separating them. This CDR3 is CASSVQTRTGELFF. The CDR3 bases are TGTGCCAGCAGCGTCCAGACTCGAACCGGGGAGCTGTTTTTT.

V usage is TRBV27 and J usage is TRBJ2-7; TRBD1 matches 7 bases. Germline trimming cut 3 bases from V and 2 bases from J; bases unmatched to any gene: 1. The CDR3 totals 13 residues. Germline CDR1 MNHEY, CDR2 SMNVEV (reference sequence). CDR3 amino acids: CASSLGQTYEQYF. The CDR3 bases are TGTGCCAGCAGTTTGGGACAGACCTACGAGCAGTACTTC.

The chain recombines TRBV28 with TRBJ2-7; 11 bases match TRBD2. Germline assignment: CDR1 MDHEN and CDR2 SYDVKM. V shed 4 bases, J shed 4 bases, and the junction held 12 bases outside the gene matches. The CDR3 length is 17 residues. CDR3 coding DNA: TGTGCCAGCAGTTCCCCCCCAACTAGCGGGAGATCGTACGAGCAGTACTTC. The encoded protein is CASSSPPTSGRSYEQYF.

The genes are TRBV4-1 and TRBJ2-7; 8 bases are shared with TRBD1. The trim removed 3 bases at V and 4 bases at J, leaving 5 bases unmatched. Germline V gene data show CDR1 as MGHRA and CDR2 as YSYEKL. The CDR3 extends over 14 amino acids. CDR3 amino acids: CASSHGQGAYEQYF. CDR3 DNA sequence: TGCGCCAGCAGCCACGGGCAGGGGGCTTACGAGCAGTACTTC.

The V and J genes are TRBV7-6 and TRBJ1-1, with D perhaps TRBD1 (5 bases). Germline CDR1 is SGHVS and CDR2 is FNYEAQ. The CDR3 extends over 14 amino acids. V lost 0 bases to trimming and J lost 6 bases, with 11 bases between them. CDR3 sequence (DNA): TGTGCCAGCAGCTTAGCTCGGGGGGTTCCTGAAGCTTTCTTT. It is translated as CASSLARGVPEAFF.

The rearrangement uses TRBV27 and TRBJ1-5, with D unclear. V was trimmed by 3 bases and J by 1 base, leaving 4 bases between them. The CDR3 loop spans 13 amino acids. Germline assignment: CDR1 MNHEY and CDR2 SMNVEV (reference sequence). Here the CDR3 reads CASSLGSNQPQHF. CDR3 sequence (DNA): TGTGCCAGCAGTTTGGGCAGCAATCAGCCCCAGCATTTT.

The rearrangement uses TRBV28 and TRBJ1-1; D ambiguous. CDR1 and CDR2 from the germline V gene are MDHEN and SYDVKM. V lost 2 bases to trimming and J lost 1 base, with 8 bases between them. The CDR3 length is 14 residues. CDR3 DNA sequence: TGTGCCAGCAGTTTACCGTACAAGAACACTGAAGCTTTCTTT. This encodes CASSLPYKNTEAFF.